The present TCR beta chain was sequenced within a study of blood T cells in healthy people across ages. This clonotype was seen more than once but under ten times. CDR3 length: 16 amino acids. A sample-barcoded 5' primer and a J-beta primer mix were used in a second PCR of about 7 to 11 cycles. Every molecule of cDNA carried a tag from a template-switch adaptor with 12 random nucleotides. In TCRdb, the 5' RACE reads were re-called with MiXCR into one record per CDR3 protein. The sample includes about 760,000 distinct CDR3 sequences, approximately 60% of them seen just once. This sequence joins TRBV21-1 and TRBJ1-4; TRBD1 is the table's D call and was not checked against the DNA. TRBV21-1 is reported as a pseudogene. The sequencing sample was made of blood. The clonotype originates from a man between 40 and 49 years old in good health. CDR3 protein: CASSKGTGLVFEKLFF. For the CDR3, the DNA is TGTGCCAGCAGCAAAGGAACAGGGCTGGTGTTTGAAAAACTGTTTTTT.